This record looks at one TCR beta chain sequence and its context. The antigen remains unidentified. The sample originates from a study of identical twins. Points from the study as a whole: Models came in too low on out-of-frame TCR alpha sharing in monozygotic twins.

With template switching, a universal primer site was added, and the cDNA carried unique molecular identifiers. MiXCR, applied by TCRdb to the 5' RACE reads, yields one record per CDR3 protein. The repertoire holds around 690,000 distinct CDR3 sequences, with around 20% as singletons. These data were also reused for a study on T cells expressing NK-cell markers. From that study: These clonotypes, the leaders elsewhere, also led the CD3+CD56-NKG2C+ fraction in a handful of donors.

Sequencing used PBMCs. The TCR comes from a woman in her late teens or twenties in good health.

CDR3 residues: CASSLFRLTNTEAFF. The CDR3, as DNA: TGCGCCAGCAGCTTATTCCGACTCACCAACACTGAAGCTTTCTTT. This sequence joins TRBV5-1 and TRBJ1-1; no clear D. This CDR3 has 15 amino acids. Trimming took off 2 bases at V and 2 bases at J, with 13 bases between the two ends. Germline values: CDR1 SGHRS, CDR2 YFSETQ.